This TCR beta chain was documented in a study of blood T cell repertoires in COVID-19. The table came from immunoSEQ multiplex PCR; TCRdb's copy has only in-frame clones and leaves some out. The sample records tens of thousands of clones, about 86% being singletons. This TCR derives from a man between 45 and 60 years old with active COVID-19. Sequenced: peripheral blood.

CDR3 in amino acids: CASSDRSRGYTEAFF. DNA of the CDR3: TGTGCCAGCAGCGACCGTAGCAGGGGGTACACTGAAGCTTTCTTT. This sequence joins TRBV7-9 and TRBJ1-1, with 7 bases that match TRBD1. In germline, CDR1 is SEHNR, CDR2 FQNEAQ (reference sequence). The length of the CDR3 is 15 residues. With V trimmed by 5 bases and J by 3 bases, 9 bases remained unmatched.